One and the same sample provided the 29 T cell receptor beta chains below, sequenced in a study of shared clonotypes between healthy human individuals (TCRdb year 2020). Libraries were made using the immunoSEQ multiplex PCR assay. TCRdb obtained this table from immuneACCESS and retained in-frame rearrangements with V and J assigned. These tables miss some clones; where compared with another copy, unresolved V genes account for less than half of the shortfall, and the remainder is unexplained. This sample is represented by over a million clones; roughly 96% of them were singletons. The leading ten clones occupy approximately 1.2% of the sample. Sequencing was carried out using naive CD4+ T cells sorted from blood. The sample's cell subset or site label is to be understood as: CD45RA+ positively selected. The receptors were sampled from a man aged 25 to 45 in good health.

The rearrangement uses TRBV11-2 and TRBJ2-1; no clear D gene. The germline V and J ends were trimmed by 3 bases and 6 bases, with 15 bases remaining between them. The length of the CDR3 is 15 residues. From germline, CDR1 is SGHAT and CDR2 FQNNGV. CDR3 residues: CASSFDLARANEQFF. The CDR3 DNA follows: TGTGCCAGCAGCTTTGATCTGGCCCGGGCCAATGAGCAGTTCTTC.

This chain connects TRBV7-6 to TRBJ1-1; D is undetermined. The CDR3 has 13 amino acids. Trimming took off 6 bases at V and 3 bases at J, with 11 bases between the two ends. The germline gives CDR1 SGHVS, CDR2 FNYEAQ. CDR3 amino acids: CASRTPRDTEAFF. For the CDR3, the DNA is TGTGCCAGCAGAACCCCCCGGGACACTGAAGCTTTCTTT.

This CDR3 is CASSEVRDTGELFF. CDR3 DNA sequence: TGTGCCAGCAGTGAAGTCAGGGATACCGGGGAGCTGTTTTTT. The rearrangement uses TRBV2 and TRBJ2-2; weak D call: TRBD1 (5 bases). With 1 base removed from V and 5 bases from J, the gap between germline ends came to 8 bases. The V gene's germline CDR1 is SNHLY and CDR2 FYNNEI. The CDR3 runs 14 residues. Combining the CDR3 with reference TRBV2 and TRBJ2-2 gives the whole variable domain EPEVTQTPSHQVTQMGQEVILRCVPISNHLYFYWYRQILGQKVEFLVSFYNNEISEKSEIFDDQFSVERPDGSNFTLKIRSTKLEDSAMYFCASSEVRDTGELFFGEGSRLTVL.

This sequence joins TRBV19 and TRBJ2-7, with D hard to call. Between the trimmed V and J ends, which lost 7 bases and 6 bases, there was a span of 16 bases. In germline, CDR1 is LNHDA, CDR2 SQIVND (reference sequence). CDR3 length: 13 residues. For the CDR3, the DNA is TGTGCCAGTAACAACTACCTTACCAGCGAGCAGTACTTC. This translates into CASNNYLTSEQYF. The full variable domain, rest sourced from reference TRBV19 and TRBJ2-7, is DGGITQSPKYLFRKEGQNVTLSCEQNLNHDAMYWYRQDPGQGLRLIYYSQIVNDFQKGDIAEGYSVSREKKESFPLTVTSAQKNPTAFYLCASNNYLTSEQYFGPGTRLTVT.

The CDR3 DNA follows: TGCAGCGTTGAAGGCGGACAGGGGGCAATAGGGAATGAGCAGTTCTTC. Protein sequence: CSVEGGQGAIGNEQFF. The rearrangement links TRBV29-1 to TRBJ2-1; 11 nucleotides agree with TRBD1. In germline, CDR1 is SQVTM, CDR2 ANQGSEA. This CDR3 comprises 16 residues. J lost 7 bases, V lost 1 base, and 9 bases had no gene match.

The V gene is TRBV28, the J gene TRBJ2-1; tentatively, D is TRBD1 or TRBD2 (6 bases each). This CDR3 comprises 15 residues. The germline V and J ends were trimmed by 7 bases and 6 bases, with 19 bases remaining between them. CDR1 and CDR2 from the germline V gene are MDHEN and SYDVKM. The CDR3 is CASIIGGSEINEQFF. CDR3 sequence (DNA): TGTGCCAGCATCATCGGGGGCTCGGAAATCAATGAGCAGTTCTTC.

The gene calls are TRBV6-1 and TRBJ2-7; D may be TRBD2 (6 bases). Germline values: CDR1 MNHNS, CDR2 SASEGT. CDR3 length: 12 amino acids. The V gene lost 5 bases and the J gene lost 1 base, with 6 bases spanning the gap. The CDR3 reads CASSRESYEQYF. Written as DNA, the CDR3 is TGTGCCAGCAGTCGGGAGTCCTACGAGCAGTACTTC.

Worth noting for this clone: The sample has other DNA sequences that encode this CDR3 too. The chain joins TRBV7-8 to TRBJ2-1, with TRBD2 identical over 11 bases. Germline V gene data show CDR1 as SGHVS and CDR2 as FQNEAQ. The junction had 0 bases not matched to a gene; V was cut back by 1 base and J by 4 bases. The CDR3 consists of 15 residues. The CDR3 DNA follows: TGTGCCAGCAGCTTAGGACTAGCGGGGTACAATGAGCAGTTCTTC. It is translated as CASSLGLAGYNEQFF.

The DNA for the CDR3 is TGTGCCAGCAGCCCCCGGTCAGCGTTGAGCTCCTACAATGAGCAGTTCTTC. It codes for CASSPRSALSSYNEQFF. The J gene is TRBJ2-1, the V gene TRBV9; no firm D call. V was pared by 4 bases and J by 0 bases, with 17 bases between. Germline V gene sequence: CDR1 SGDLS, CDR2 YYNGEE. CDR3 length: 17 residues.

The rearrangement links TRBV7-9 to TRBJ2-7; D is ambiguous. V lost 1 base to trimming and J lost 3 bases, with 7 bases between them. Germline CDR1 is SEHNR and CDR2 is FQNEAQ (reference sequence). This CDR3 is 13 amino acids long. CDR3 bases: TGTGCCAGCAGCTTAGAGCTCGGCTACGAGCAGTACTTC. Translation: CASSLELGYEQYF.

The rearrangement joins TRBV4-3 to TRBJ2-3, with no clear D. CDR1 and CDR2 (germline): LGHNA, YSLEER. The germline V and J ends were trimmed by 0 bases and 0 bases, with 7 bases remaining between them. This CDR3 comprises 15 residues. The CDR3 is CASSQDILSTDTQYF. The CDR3, as DNA: TGCGCCAGCAGCCAAGATATACTGAGCACAGATACGCAGTATTTT.

The V gene is TRBV6-1, the J gene TRBJ2-5; D gene uncertain. Trimming cost V 4 bases and J 6 bases, with 12 bases left between them. Germline CDR1 reads MNHNS; CDR2 reads SASEGT. The CDR3 runs to 13 residues. CDR3 DNA: TGTGCCAGCAGTGTTAATGAGTTAAAGACCCAGTACTTC. Translation: CASSVNELKTQYF.

The rearrangement uses TRBV6-5 and TRBJ2-7; D not certain. CDR1 and CDR2 from the germline V gene are MNHEY and SVGAGI. Trimming cost V 1 base and J 0 bases, with 13 bases left between them. There are 16 residues in the CDR3. Here the CDR3 reads CASSYYSGGRSYEQYF. The CDR3 DNA reads TGTGCCAGCAGTTACTATTCAGGTGGCCGCTCCTACGAGCAGTACTTC.

This rearrangement joins TRBV19 to TRBJ1-3; D remains unclear. Germline CDR1 is LNHDA and CDR2 is SQIVND (reference sequence). The CDR3 runs to 12 residues. CDR3 coding DNA: TGTTCTAGCGGATACACTGGAAACACCATATATTTT. It codes for CSSGYTGNTIYF.

CDR3 residues: CASSTGTSGRSGVTDTQYF. CDR3 in DNA: TGTGCCAGCAGCACTGGGACTAGCGGGAGAAGTGGGGTCACAGATACGCAGTATTTT. The chain uses TRBV21-1 and TRBJ2-3; the DNA was not used to check the table's D call, TRBD2. TRBV21-1 is termed a pseudogene. The CDR3 is 19 residues long.

J is TRBJ2-7 and V is TRBV11-3; 7 nucleotides align to TRBD2. The CDR3 consists of 14 residues. Germline CDR1 is SGHNT and CDR2 is YENEEA. After removal of 3 bases from V and 2 bases from J, the junction contained 4 bases not matched to a gene. The CDR3 reads CASSFSGRAYEQYF. The CDR3 DNA sequence: TGTGCCAGCAGCTTCTCTGGGAGGGCCTACGAGCAGTACTTC.

The chain uses TRBV19 and TRBJ1-5, with TRBD1 as a possible D gene (6 bases). The CDR3 is 15 amino acids. The ends were cut back, 6 bases at V and 0 bases at J, with 12 bases in the middle. Germline loops: CDR1 LNHDA, CDR2 SQIVND (reference sequence). CDR3 in amino acids: CASSDDRNSNQPQHF. The CDR3 DNA sequence: TGTGCCAGTAGCGATGACAGGAATAGCAATCAGCCCCAGCATTTT. The variable domain in full, completed from reference TRBV19 and TRBJ1-5, reads DGGITQSPKYLFRKEGQNVTLSCEQNLNHDAMYWYRQDPGQGLRLIYYSQIVNDFQKGDIAEGYSVSREKKESFPLTVTSAQKNPTAFYLCASSDDRNSNQPQHFGDGTRLSIL.

As for this clone: The same CDR3 arises from other DNA sequences in this sample as well. J is TRBJ2-3 and V is TRBV5-4; D not certain. This CDR3 contains 14 residues. Germline V gene lookup returns CDR1 SGHNT and CDR2 YYREEE (reference sequence). V lost 0 bases, J lost 0 bases, and 5 bases lay in between. The DNA for the CDR3 is TGTGCCAGCAGCTTGGGGTCAAGCACAGATACGCAGTATTTT. Protein product: CASSLGSSTDTQYF.

The chain links TRBV28 to TRBJ1-5; 7 bases match TRBD1. The CDR3 totals 14 residues. Germline CDR1 MDHEN, CDR2 SYDVKM. Unmatched junction bases numbered 6, after V lost 6 bases and J lost 4 bases. In DNA, the CDR3 is TGTGCCAGCAGGGCCTCAGGGGGGAATCAGCCCCAGCATTTT. It encodes CASRASGGNQPQHF.

The chain uses TRBV2 and TRBJ2-7, with a possible D match to TRBD1 (5 bases). The length of the CDR3 is 11 residues. CDR1 is SNHLY, CDR2 FYNNEI, per germline. Trimming pared 6 bases from V and 6 bases from J, leaving 9 bases between. This CDR3 reads CASRQGREQYF. DNA of the CDR3: TGTGCCAGCAGGCAGGGTCGCGAGCAGTACTTC. The whole variable domain, filled in from reference TRBV2 and TRBJ2-7, reads EPEVTQTPSHQVTQMGQEVILRCVPISNHLYFYWYRQILGQKVEFLVSFYNNEISEKSEIFDDQFSVERPDGSNFTLKIRSTKLEDSAMYFCASRQGREQYFGPGTRLTVT.

As concerns this clone: This sample includes further DNA sequences coding for the same CDR3. The chain's CDR3 is CASSVVGVGEQYF. DNA for the CDR3: TGTGCCAGCAGCGTAGTCGGGGTCGGGGAGCAGTACTTC. This chain links TRBV9 with TRBJ2-7, with a tentative D call TRBD2 (5 bases). Trimming took off 0 bases at V and 7 bases at J, with 11 bases between the two ends. This CDR3 has 13 residues. CDR1 is SGDLS, CDR2 YYNGEE, per germline. The full variable domain, with the rest looked up from reference TRBV9 and TRBJ2-7, is DSGVTQTPKHLITATGQRVTLRCSPRSGDLSVYWYQQSLDQGLQFLIQYYNGEERAKGNILERFSAQQFPDLHSELNLSSLELGDSALYFCASSVVGVGEQYFGPGTRLTVT.

The genes are TRBV5-1 and TRBJ2-7; weak D call: TRBD2 (6 bases). V was clipped by 5 bases and J by 2 bases, with 14 bases between them. The CDR3 totals 14 residues. Germline loops: CDR1 SGHRS, CDR2 YFSETQ. The CDR3 DNA follows: TGCGCCAGCAGACCCGGGACTCCGCCCTACGAGCAGTACTTC. It translates to CASRPGTPPYEQYF. Variable domain in full (rest from reference TRBV5-1 and TRBJ2-7): KAGVTQTPRYLIKTRGQQVTLSCSPISGHRSVSWYQQTPGQGLQFLFEYFSETQRNKGNFPGRFSGRQFSNSRSEMNVSTLELGDSALYLCASRPGTPPYEQYFGPGTRLTVT.

The chain has TRBV9 and TRBJ2-5, with unresolved D. Trimming removed 0 bases at V and 0 bases at J, with 9 bases between. The CDR3 extends over 15 amino acids. Germline CDR1 SGDLS, CDR2 YYNGEE. The CDR3 loop is CASSVDPAHQETQYF. The DNA for the CDR3 is TGTGCCAGCAGCGTAGATCCGGCTCACCAAGAGACCCAGTACTTC. Supplemented by reference TRBV9 and TRBJ2-5, the full variable domain reads DSGVTQTPKHLITATGQRVTLRCSPRSGDLSVYWYQQSLDQGLQFLIQYYNGEERAKGNILERFSAQQFPDLHSELNLSSLELGDSALYFCASSVDPAHQETQYFGPGTRLLVL.

The chain uses TRBV5-1 and TRBJ2-2, with D possibly matching TRBD1 (6 bases). This CDR3 has 15 amino acids. V lost 1 base to trimming and J lost 2 bases, with 9 bases between them. CDR1 is SGHRS, CDR2 YFSETQ, per germline. The CDR3 loop is CASSLYRANTGELFF. The CDR3 coding sequence is TGCGCCAGCAGCTTGTACAGGGCCAACACCGGGGAGCTGTTTTTT.

The V call is TRBV11-2, the J call TRBJ2-1, with D possibly being TRBD1 or TRBD2 (5 bases each). The CDR3 contains 15 residues. Germline CDR1 and CDR2: SGHAT and FQNNGV. The V end lost 4 bases, the J end lost 10 bases, and 20 bases lay between the germline ends. The CDR3 coding sequence is TGTGCCAGCAGCTGGATAACTAGTCCTCACAGGGAGCAGTTCTTC. Translated, it gives CASSWITSPHREQFF.

The chain links TRBV5-1 to TRBJ2-1; D uncertain. Trimming took 2 bases from V and 0 from J, leaving 9 bases between them. The germline V gene encodes CDR1 SGHRS and CDR2 YFSETQ. CDR3 length: 15 amino acids. The CDR3 nucleotides are TGCGCCAGCAGCTTTACAGCCAGCTCCTACAATGAGCAGTTCTTC. This encodes CASSFTASSYNEQFF.

With regard to this clone: This specimen includes other DNA sequences encoding the same CDR3. J is TRBJ2-7 and V is TRBV7-9; D is uncertain. CDR1 and CDR2 (germline): SEHNR, FQNEAQ (reference sequence). The CDR3 runs to 11 residues. V was shortened by 3 bases and J by 4 bases, with 4 bases between the two germline ends. The CDR3 spells CASSFTYEQYF. The CDR3 coding sequence is TGTGCCAGCAGCTTTACTTACGAGCAGTACTTC.

The V call is TRBV5-5, the J call TRBJ2-2; 7 bases are a match to TRBD2. The CDR3 totals 16 residues. Germline V CDR1 and CDR2: SGHKS, YYEKEE (reference sequence). With 1 base clipped from V and 1 base from J, the junction kept 4 bases outside the gene matches. CDR3: CASSLMTSLNTGELFF. CDR3 nucleotides: TGTGCCAGCAGCTTGATGACTAGCTTGAACACCGGGGAGCTGTTTTTT.

V and J are TRBV7-2 and TRBJ2-3, with 7 bases lining up with TRBD2. Germline CDR1 reads SGHTA; CDR2 reads FQGNSA. This CDR3 is built from 16 residues. The J segment lost 4 bases and the V segment lost 3 bases, leaving 10 bases of the junction unmatched. The DNA for the CDR3 is TGTGCCAGCAGCTTCTCAACCGGGAGGAGCTCAGATACGCAGTATTTT. It specifies CASSFSTGRSSDTQYF.